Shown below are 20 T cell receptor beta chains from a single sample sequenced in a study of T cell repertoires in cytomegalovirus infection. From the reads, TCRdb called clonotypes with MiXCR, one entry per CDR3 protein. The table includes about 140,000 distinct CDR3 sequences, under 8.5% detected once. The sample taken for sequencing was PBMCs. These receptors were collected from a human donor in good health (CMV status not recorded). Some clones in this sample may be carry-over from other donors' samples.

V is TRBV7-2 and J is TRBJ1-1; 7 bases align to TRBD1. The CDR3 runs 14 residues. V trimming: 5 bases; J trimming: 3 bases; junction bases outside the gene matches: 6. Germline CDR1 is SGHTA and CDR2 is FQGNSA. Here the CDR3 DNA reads TGTGCCAGCAGCGGGGGACAGAGGTACACTGAAGCTTTCTTT. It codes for CASSGGQRYTEAFF. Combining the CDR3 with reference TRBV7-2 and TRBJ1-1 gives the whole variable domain GAGVSQSPSNKVTEKGKDVELRCDPISGHTALYWYRQSLGQGLEFLIYFQGNSAPDKSGLPSDRFSAERTGGSVSTLTIQRTQQEDSAVYLCASSGGQRYTEAFFGQGTRLTVV.

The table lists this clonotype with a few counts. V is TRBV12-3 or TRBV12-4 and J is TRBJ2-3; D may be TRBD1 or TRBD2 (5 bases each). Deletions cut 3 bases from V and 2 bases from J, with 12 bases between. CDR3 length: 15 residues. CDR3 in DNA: TGTGCCAGCAGTTTCGCAGGGACCACCACAGATACGCAGTATTTT. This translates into CASSFAGTTTDTQYF.

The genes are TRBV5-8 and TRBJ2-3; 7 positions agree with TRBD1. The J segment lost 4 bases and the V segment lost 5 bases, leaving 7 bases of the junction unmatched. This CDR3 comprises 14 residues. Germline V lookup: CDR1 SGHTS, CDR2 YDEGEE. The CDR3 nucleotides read TGTGCCAGCAGTGTGGGACAGAGCCCAGATACGCAGTATTTT. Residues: CASSVGQSPDTQYF.

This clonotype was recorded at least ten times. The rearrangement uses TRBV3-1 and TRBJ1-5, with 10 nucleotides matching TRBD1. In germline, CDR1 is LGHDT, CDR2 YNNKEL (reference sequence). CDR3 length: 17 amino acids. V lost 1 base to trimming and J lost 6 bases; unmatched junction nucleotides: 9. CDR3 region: CASSQGGTGAPAQPQHF. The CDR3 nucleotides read TGTGCCAGCAGCCAAGGCGGGACAGGGGCCCCCGCTCAGCCCCAGCATTTT.

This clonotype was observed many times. In DNA form, the CDR3 reads TGTGCCAGCAGCTCCGGGAGCTCTGGAAACACCATATATTTT. This translates into CASSSGSSGNTIYF. This rearrangement joins TRBV7-9 to TRBJ1-3; D is uncertain. Germline loops: CDR1 SEHNR, CDR2 FQNEAQ (reference sequence). Trimming removed 4 bases at V and 0 bases at J, with 7 bases between. The CDR3 is 14 amino acids.

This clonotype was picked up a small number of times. The CDR3 DNA follows: TGTGCCAGCAGCCTGGACCCGGGGGCTTTATCTACAGATACGCAGTATTTT. Translated: CASSLDPGALSTDTQYF. V is TRBV5-4 and J is TRBJ2-3; D may be TRBD1 or TRBD2 (6 bases each). V was cut by 4 bases and J by 3 bases, with 21 bases left in between. This CDR3 spans 17 amino acids. Germline CDR1 is SGHNT and CDR2 is YYREEE (reference sequence).

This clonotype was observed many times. The CDR3 is CASSLDRLNLNQPQHF. The CDR3 bases are TGTGCCAGCAGCTTAGATAGGCTGAACCTCAATCAGCCCCAGCATTTT. This chain connects TRBV7-8 to TRBJ1-5; D gene uncertain. Trimming took 1 base from V and 3 from J, leaving 13 bases between them. This CDR3 has 16 residues. Looked up from germline, CDR1 is SGHVS and CDR2 is FQNEAQ. Variable domain in full (rest from reference TRBV7-8 and TRBJ1-5): GAGVSQSPRYKVAKRGQDVALRCDPISGHVSLFWYQQALGQGPEFLTYFQNEAQLDKSGLPSDRFFAERPEGSVSTLKIQRTQQEDSAVYLCASSLDRLNLNQPQHFGDGTRLSIL.

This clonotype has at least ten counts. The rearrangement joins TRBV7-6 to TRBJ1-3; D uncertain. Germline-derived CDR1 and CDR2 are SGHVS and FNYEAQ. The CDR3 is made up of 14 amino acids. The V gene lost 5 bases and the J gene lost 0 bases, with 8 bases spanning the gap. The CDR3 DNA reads TGTGCCAGCAGCCTGCGGCCCTCTGGAAACACCATATATTTT. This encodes CASSLRPSGNTIYF. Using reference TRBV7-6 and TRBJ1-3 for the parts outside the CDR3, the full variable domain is GAGVSQSPRYKVTKRGQDVALRCDPISGHVSLYWYRQALGQGPEFLTYFNYEAQQDKSGLPNDRFSAERPEGSISTLTIQRTEQRDSAMYRCASSLRPSGNTIYFGEGSWLTVV.

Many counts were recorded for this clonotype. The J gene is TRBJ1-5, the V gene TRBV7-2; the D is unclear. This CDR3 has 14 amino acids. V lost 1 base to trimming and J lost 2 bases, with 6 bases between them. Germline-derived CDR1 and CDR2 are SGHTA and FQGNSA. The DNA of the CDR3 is TGTGCCAGCAGCTTAGGGAACCGCAATCAGCCCCAGCATTTT. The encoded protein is CASSLGNRNQPQHF.

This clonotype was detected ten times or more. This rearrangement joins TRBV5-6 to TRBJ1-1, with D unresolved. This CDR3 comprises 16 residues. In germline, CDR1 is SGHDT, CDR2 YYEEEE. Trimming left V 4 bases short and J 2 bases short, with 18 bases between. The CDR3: CASSQRALQLNTEAFF. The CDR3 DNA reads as TGTGCCAGCAGCCAGAGGGCCCTGCAGTTAAACACTGAAGCTTTCTTT.

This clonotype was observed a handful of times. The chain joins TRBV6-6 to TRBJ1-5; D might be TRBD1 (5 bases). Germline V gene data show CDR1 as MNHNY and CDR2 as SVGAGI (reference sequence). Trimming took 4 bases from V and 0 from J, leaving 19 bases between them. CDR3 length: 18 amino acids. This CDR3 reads CASSSEGDWGFSNQPQHF. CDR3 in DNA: TGTGCCAGCAGTTCAGAGGGAGATTGGGGCTTTAGCAATCAGCCCCAGCATTTT.

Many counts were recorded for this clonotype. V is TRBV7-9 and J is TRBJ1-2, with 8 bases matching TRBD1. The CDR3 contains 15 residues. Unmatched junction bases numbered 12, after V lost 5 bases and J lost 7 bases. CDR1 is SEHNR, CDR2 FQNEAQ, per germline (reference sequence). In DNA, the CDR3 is TGTGCCAGCAGCCCACGGACAGGGAGCTACCCTGGCTACACCTTC. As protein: CASSPRTGSYPGYTF. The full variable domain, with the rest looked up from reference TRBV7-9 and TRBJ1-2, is DTGVSQNPRHKITKRGQNVTFRCDPISEHNRLYWYRQTLGQGPEFLTYFQNEAQLEKSRLLSDRFSAERPKGSFSTLEIQRTEQGDSAMYLCASSPRTGSYPGYTFGSGTRLTVV.

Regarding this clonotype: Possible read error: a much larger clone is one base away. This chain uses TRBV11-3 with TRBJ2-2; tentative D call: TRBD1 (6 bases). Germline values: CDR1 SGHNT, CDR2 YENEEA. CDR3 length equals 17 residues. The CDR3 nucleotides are TGTGCCACCAGCTTATCGTCCCGGACAGAGAACACCGGGGAGCTGTTTTTT. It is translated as CATSLSSRTENTGELFF.

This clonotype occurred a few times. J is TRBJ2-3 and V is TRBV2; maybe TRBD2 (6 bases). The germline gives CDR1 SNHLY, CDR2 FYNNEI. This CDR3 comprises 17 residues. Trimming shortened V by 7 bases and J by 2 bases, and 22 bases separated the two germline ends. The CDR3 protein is CASTRRRGNFNTDTQYF. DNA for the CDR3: TGTGCCAGCACCCGTCGGCGGGGAAATTTCAACACAGATACGCAGTATTTT. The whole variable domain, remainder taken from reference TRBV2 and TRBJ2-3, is EPEVTQTPSHQVTQMGQEVILRCVPISNHLYFYWYRQILGQKVEFLVSFYNNEISEKSEIFDDQFSVERPDGSNFTLKIRSTKLEDSAMYFCASTRRRGNFNTDTQYFGPGTRLTVL.

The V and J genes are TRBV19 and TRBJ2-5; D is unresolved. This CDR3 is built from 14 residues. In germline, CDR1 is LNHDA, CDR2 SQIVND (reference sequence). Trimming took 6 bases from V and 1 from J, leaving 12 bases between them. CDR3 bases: TGTGCCAGTAGCCATACCGGCGGCCAAGAGACCCAGTACTTC. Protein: CASSHTGGQETQYF.

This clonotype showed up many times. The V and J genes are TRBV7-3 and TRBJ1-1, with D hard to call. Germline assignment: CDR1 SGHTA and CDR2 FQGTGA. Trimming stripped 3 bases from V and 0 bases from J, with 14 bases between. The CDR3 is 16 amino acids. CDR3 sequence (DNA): TGTGCCAGCAGCTTGATGCCCATAGCCATGAACACTGAAGCTTTCTTT. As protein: CASSLMPIAMNTEAFF. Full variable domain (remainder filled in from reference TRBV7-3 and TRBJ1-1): GAGVSQTPSNKVTEKGKYVELRCDPISGHTALYWYRQSLGQGPEFLIYFQGTGAADDSGLPNDRFFAVRPEGSVSTLKIQRTERGDSAVYLCASSLMPIAMNTEAFFGQGTRLTVV.

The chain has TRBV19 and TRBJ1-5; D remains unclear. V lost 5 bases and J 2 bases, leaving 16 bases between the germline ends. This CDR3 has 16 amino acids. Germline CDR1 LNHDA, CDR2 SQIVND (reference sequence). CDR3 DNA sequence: TGTGCCAGTAGTGGTCTTCGCCGGGGAGGCAATCAGCCCCAGCATTTT. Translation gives CASSGLRRGGNQPQHF. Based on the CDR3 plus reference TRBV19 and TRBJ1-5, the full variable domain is DGGITQSPKYLFRKEGQNVTLSCEQNLNHDAMYWYRQDPGQGLRLIYYSQIVNDFQKGDIAEGYSVSREKKESFPLTVTSAQKNPTAFYLCASSGLRRGGNQPQHFGDGTRLSIL.

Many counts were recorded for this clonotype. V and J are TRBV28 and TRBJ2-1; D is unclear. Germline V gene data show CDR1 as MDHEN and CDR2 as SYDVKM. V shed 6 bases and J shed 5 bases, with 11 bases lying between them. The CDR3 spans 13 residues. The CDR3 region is CASRPENDNEQFF. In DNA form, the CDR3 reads TGTGCCAGCAGACCGGAAAATGACAATGAGCAGTTCTTC.

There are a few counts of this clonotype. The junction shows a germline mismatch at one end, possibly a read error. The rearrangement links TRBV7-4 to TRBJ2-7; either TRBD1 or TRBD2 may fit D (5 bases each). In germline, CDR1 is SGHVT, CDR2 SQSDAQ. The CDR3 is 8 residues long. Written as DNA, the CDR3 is TGCAGTGGGGGAGAGCAGTACTTC. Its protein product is CSGGEQYF.

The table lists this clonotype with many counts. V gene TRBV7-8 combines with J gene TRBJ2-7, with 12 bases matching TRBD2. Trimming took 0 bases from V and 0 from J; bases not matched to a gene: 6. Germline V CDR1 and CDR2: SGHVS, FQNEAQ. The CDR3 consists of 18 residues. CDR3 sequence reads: CASSLARLAGDPSYEQYF. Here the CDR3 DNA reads TGTGCCAGCAGCTTAGCACGACTAGCGGGGGACCCCTCCTACGAGCAGTACTTC.